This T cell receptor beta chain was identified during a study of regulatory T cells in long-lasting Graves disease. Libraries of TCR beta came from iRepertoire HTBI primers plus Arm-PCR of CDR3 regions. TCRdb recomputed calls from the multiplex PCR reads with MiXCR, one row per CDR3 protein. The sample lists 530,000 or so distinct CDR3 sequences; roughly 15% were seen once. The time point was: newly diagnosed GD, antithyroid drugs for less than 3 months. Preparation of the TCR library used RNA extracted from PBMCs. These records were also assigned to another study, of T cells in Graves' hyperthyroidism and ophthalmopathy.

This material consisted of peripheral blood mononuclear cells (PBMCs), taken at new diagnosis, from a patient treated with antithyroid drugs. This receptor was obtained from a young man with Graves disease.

The CDR3 DNA follows: TGTGCCAGCGTACTGCGGGAGATTGGCGAGACCCAGTACTTC. Amino acids: CASVLREIGETQYF. The rearrangement links TRBV18 to TRBJ2-5, with 7 nucleotides matching TRBD2. CDR3 length equals 14 residues. With V trimmed by 8 bases and J by 5 bases, 11 bases remained unmatched. Germline assignment: CDR1 KGHSH and CDR2 LQKENI. The whole variable domain, remainder taken from reference TRBV18 and TRBJ2-5, is NAGVMQNPRHLVRRRGQEARLRCSPMKGHSHVYWYRQLPEEGLKFMVYLQKENIIDESGMPKERFSAEFPKEGPSILRIQQVVRGDSAAYFCASVLREIGETQYFGPGTRLLVL.